The T cell receptor beta chain described here comes from a study of siplizumab effects on memory and regulatory T cells (dated by TCRdb to the late 2010s). Background for the entire study: The study looked at the effect of siplizumab, an anti-CD2 antibody, on alloreactive T-cell subsets in allogeneic mixed lymphocyte reactions made from human PBMCs. General study outcomes and caveats: The cumulative frequency of alloreactive sequences that could be traced back to unstimulated CD4+ memory T cells was significantly reduced by siplizumab. In reactions with siplizumab, an average of approximately 70% of mappable alloreactive CD4+ clones were Treg-derived, compared with 26.9% in control reactions. A naive or memory phenotype could not be assigned to roughly 75-96% of proliferating CD4+ or CD8+ clones. Greater diversity appeared to be present in unstimulated naive T cells than in memory T cells, and a substantial contribution to the alloresponse seemed to be made by naive cells. Whether proliferating Tregs from siplizumab cultures were suppressive was not functionally confirmed. Because sequences at frequencies below about 10^-5 were poorly captured, only a minor fraction of alloreactive clones could be mapped back to unstimulated subsets.

Sorted unstimulated T cells, along with proliferating T cells recovered from mixed lymphocyte reactions, underwent TCRbeta CDR3 sequencing. Fresh whole blood from 9 to 11 HLA-typed healthy donors was used to isolate PBMCs. Note on this clone: Its antigen is still unknown. Per-base qualities were not stored, and no clone one base away is much larger.

Via the germline V gene (reference sequence), CDR1 is MNHNY and CDR2 SVGAGI. Trimming accounts for 5 bases at V and 10 bases at J, while the number of junction bases matched to no gene is 4. The cysteine opens and the phenylalanine closes a CDR3 of 11 amino acids. The read is trimmed to its CDR3 DNA, 33 bases read in frame from base 1. The library was obtained by the immunoSEQ multiplex PCR assay. Approximately 10^5 TCR templates per sample were assayed on the deep sequencing platform. Genomic DNA extracted from sorted T cells was used for TCRbeta CDR3 sequencing. The paper's data handling went like this. Clonal analysis of TCRbeta CDR3 data was done in the R programming language. Alloreactive CD4+ and CD8+ clones were identified by comparing unstimulated samples to CFSE-low samples taken after the reaction. Regulatory or non-regulatory origin was assigned to alloreactive CD4+ clones by matching of sequences to sorted unstimulated Treg and non-Treg repertoires. TCRdb stores this immuneACCESS table with in-frame sequences only. Part of the clones is absent; in the studies checked, under half of the shortfall reflects unresolved V genes, and no reason is known for the rest. The DNA was the basis for D and trimming; V, J and clone size are from that table. This sample has 97,000 or so clones in its table, and about 94% of those were observed once. The ten largest clones capture 0.9% to 1.3% of the sample.

The receptor was derived from a human donor in good health. Sequencing was performed on CD4+ T cells sorted from blood. The rearranged chain carries TRBV6-6 and TRBJ1-1; TRBD1 agrees with 7 junctional bases. The sequence in DNA is TGTGCCAGCAGTCGACAGGGCCGAGCTTTCTTT. Its coded protein is CASSRQGRAFF.